A single T cell receptor (beta chain) is shown here with its context. Distinct nucleotide sequences in the sample also encode this CDR3. V lost 6 bases, J lost 0 bases, and 6 bases lay in between. The germline CDR1 and CDR2 sequences are MNHNY and SVGAGI (reference sequence). This CDR3 has 13 residues. The sample comes from a study of shared clonotypes between healthy human individuals. The authors divided CD4+ cells into CD45RA+ naive and CD45RA-negative memory subsets. Data came from immunoSEQ multiplex PCR; TCRdb stores just in-frame clones and leaves some out. The sample has some 2.4 million clones, 93% seen once; the top ten hold approximately 0.35%.

The sequenced sample was naive CD4+ T cells from PBMCs. Subset specified: CD45RA+ positively selected. This rearrangement joins TRBV6-6 to TRBJ1-3; D gene ambiguous. The clonotype originates from a man between 18 and 35 years old in good health. Some clones in this sample may be carry-over from other donors' samples. The CDR3 is CASSPSSGNTIYF. For the CDR3, the DNA is TGTGCCAGCAGCCCCTCCTCTGGAAACACCATATATTTT.